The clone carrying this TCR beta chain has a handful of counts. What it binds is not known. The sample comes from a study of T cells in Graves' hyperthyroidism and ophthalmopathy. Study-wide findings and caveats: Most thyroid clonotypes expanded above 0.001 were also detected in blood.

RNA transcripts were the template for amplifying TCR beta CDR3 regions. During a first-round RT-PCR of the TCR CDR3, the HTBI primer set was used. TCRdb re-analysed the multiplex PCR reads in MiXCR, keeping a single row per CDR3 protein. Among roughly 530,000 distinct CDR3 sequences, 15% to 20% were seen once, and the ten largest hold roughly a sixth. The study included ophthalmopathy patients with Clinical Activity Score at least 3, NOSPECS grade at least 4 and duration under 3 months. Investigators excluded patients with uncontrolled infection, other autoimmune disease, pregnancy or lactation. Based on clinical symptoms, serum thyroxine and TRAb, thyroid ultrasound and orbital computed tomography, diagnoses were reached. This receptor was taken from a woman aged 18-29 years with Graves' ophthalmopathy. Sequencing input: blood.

This CDR3 reads CASSPTGVLSNEQFF. The CDR3 nucleotides read TGTGCCAGCAGCCCCACAGGGGTTTTATCTAATGAGCAGTTCTTC. The V and J genes are TRBV11-3 and TRBJ2-1, with 7 bases that match TRBD1. Looked up from germline, CDR1 is SGHNT and CDR2 is YENEEA. Trimming at V came to 5 bases and at J to 7 bases, leaving 11 bases not matched to a gene. The CDR3 has 15 amino acids.